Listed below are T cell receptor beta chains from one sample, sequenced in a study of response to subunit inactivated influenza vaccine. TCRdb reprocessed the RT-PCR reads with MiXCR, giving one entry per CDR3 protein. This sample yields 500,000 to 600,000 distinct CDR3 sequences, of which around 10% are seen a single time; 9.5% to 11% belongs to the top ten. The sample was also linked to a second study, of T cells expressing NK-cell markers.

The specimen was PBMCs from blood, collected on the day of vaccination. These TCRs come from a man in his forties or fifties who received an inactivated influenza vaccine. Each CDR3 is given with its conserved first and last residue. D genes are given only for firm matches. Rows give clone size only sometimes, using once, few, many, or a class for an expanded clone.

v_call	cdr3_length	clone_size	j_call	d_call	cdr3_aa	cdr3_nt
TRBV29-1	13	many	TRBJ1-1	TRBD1	CSVVQGGNTEAFF	TGCAGCGTCGTACAGGGGGGGAACACTGAAGCTTTCTTT
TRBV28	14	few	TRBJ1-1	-	CASSSPRGGTEAFF	TGTGCCAGCAGTTCCCCCCGAGGGGGTACTGAAGCTTTCTTT
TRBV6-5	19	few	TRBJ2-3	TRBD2	CASSSQSLRLAASTDTQYF	TGTGCCAGCAGTTCCCAGTCTCTCCGACTAGCGGCTAGCACAGATACGCAGTATTTT
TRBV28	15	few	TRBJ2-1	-	CASSFYRETYNEQFF	TGTGCCAGCAGTTTCTACAGGGAAACCTACAATGAGCAGTTCTTC
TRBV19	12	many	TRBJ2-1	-	CASKDPYNEQFF	TGTGCCAGCAAGGACCCATACAATGAGCAGTTCTTC
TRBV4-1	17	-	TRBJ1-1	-	CASSQLVRGRGNTEAFF	TGCGCCAGCAGCCAACTAGTTCGGGGTCGTGGCAACACTGAAGCTTTCTTT
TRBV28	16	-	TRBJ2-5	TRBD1	CASSPGTGSGRETQYF	TGTGCCAGCAGCCCCGGGACAGGGTCCGGGCGCGAGACCCAGTACTTC
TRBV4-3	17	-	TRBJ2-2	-	CASSQDGISGNTGELFF	TGCGCCAGCAGCCAAGACGGGATTAGCGGGAACACCGGGGAGCTGTTTTTT
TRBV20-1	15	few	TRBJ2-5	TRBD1	CSVHTTGGYQETQYF	TGCAGTGTTCACACCACAGGGGGCTACCAAGAGACCCAGTACTTC
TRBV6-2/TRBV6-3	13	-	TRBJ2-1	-	CASSYSSHNEQFF	TGTGCCAGCAGCTACTCCTCTCACAATGAGCAGTTCTTC
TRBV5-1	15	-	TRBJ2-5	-	CASSTALLTEETQYF	TGCGCCAGCAGCACGGCTTTATTGACGGAAGAGACCCAGTACTTC
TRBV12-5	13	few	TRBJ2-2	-	CASGSGNTGELFF	TGTGCTAGTGGTTCTGGCAACACCGGGGAGCTGTTTTTT
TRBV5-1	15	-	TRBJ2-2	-	CASSLEPQLGGELFF	TGCGCCAGCAGCTTGGAACCTCAGCTCGGCGGGGAGCTGTTTTTT
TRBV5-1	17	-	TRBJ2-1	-	CASSLAIRQSSYNEQFF	TGCGCCAGCAGCTTGGCCATCAGACAGAGCTCCTACAATGAGCAGTTCTTC
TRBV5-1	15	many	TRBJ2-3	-	CASSAQRASTDTQYF	TGCGCCAGCAGCGCACAGCGGGCGAGCACAGATACGCAGTATTTT
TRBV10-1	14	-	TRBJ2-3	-	CASSDGVSTDTQYF	TGCGCCAGCAGTGATGGGGTTAGCACAGATACGCAGTATTTT
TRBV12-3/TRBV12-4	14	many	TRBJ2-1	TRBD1	CASAGTGIINEQFF	TGTGCCAGCGCCGGGACAGGGATAATCAATGAGCAGTTCTTC
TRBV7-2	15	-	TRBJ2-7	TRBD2	CASSLQGGPGYEQYF	TGTGCCAGCAGCTTGCAGGGAGGGCCGGGATACGAGCAGTACTTC
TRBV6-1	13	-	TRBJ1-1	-	CASNAGGGTEAFF	TGTGCCAGCAACGCGGGGGGGGGGACTGAAGCTTTCTTT
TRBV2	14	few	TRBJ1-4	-	CASSEGLPQRRLFF	TGTGCCAGCAGTGAGGGCCTTCCCCAGCGGCGACTGTTTTTT
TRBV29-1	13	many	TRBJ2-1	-	CSVESQIKDEQFF	TGCAGCGTTGAATCCCAAATAAAGGACGAGCAGTTCTTC
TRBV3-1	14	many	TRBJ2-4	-	CASSQGASWDIQYF	TGTGCCAGCAGCCAAGGCGCTAGTTGGGACATTCAGTACTTC
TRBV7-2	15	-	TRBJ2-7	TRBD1	CASSDRDRVGYEQYF	TGTGCCAGCAGCGACCGGGACAGGGTCGGCTACGAGCAGTACTTC
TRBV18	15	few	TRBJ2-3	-	CASSPPAGSRDTQYF	TGTGCCAGCTCACCACCGGCGGGAAGTAGGGATACGCAGTATTTT
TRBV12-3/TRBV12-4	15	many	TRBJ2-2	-	CASSLRGWNTGELFF	TGTGCCAGCAGTTTACGGGGGTGGAACACCGGGGAGCTGTTTTTT
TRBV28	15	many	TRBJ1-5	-	CASSFRLEGLEPQHF	TGTGCCAGCAGTTTCCGTCTTGAGGGGCTTGAACCCCAGCATTTT
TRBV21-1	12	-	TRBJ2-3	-	CASADRADTQYF	TGTGCCAGCGCCGACAGGGCGGATACGCAGTATTTT
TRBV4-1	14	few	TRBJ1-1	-	CASSLDREGTEAFF	TGCGCCAGCAGCCTAGATCGGGAGGGCACTGAAGCTTTCTTT
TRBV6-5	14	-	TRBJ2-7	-	CASSYSRIPYEQYF	TGTGCCAGCAGTTACTCGAGGATTCCCTACGAGCAGTACTTC
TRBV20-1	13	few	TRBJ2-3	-	CSARDVKTDTQYF	TGCAGTGCTAGAGATGTTAAGACAGATACGCAGTATTTT
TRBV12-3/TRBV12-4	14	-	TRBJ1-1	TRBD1	CASSLGGTGSEVFF	TGTGCCAGCAGTTTAGGTGGGACAGGTAGTGAAGTTTTCTTT
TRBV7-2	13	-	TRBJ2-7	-	CASIQNSVGEQYF	TGTGCCAGCATCCAGAACTCCGTCGGCGAGCAGTACTTC
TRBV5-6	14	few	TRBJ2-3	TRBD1	CASRNTGGTDTQYF	TGTGCCAGCAGGAATACAGGGGGCACAGATACGCAGTATTTT
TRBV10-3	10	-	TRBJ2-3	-	CAIGTDTQYF	TGTGCCATCGGTACAGATACGCAGTATTTT
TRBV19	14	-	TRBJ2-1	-	CASSIVPSNNEQFF	TGTGCCAGTAGTATAGTTCCATCAAACAATGAGCAGTTCTTC
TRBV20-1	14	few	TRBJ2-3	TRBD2	CSATGGRSTDTQYF	TGCAGTGCTACCGGCGGGAGGAGCACAGATACGCAGTATTTT
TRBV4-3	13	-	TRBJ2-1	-	CASSQRAGNEQFF	TGCGCCAGCAGCCAAAGAGCGGGCAATGAGCAGTTCTTC
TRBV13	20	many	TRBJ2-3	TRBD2	CASTKGGLAGFQSSTDTQYF	TGTGCCAGCACCAAGGGTGGTTTAGCGGGTTTTCAGTCTAGCACAGATACGCAGTATTTT
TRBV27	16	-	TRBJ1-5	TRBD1	CASSKGTGRSNQPQHF	TGTGCCAGCAGTAAAGGGACAGGACGGAGCAATCAGCCCCAGCATTTT
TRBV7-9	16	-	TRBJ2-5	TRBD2	CASSTSSGAVRETQYF	TGTGCCAGCAGCACCTCTAGCGGGGCGGTTAGAGAGACCCAGTACTTC
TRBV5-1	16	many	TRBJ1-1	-	CASSQEGYSMNTEAFF	TGCGCCAGCAGCCAAGAGGGCTACTCAATGAACACTGAAGCTTTCTTT
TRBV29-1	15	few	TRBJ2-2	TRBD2	CSVGLADVNTGELFF	TGCAGCGTAGGACTAGCGGATGTTAACACCGGGGAGCTGTTTTTT
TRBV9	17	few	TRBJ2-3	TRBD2	CASSALGLAGGLNTQYF	TGTGCCAGCAGCGCCCTAGGGCTAGCGGGAGGGCTTAATACGCAGTATTTT
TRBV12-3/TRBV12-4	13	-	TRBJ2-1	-	CASRGTGRVEQFF	TGTGCCAGCAGGGGTACCGGACGGGTGGAGCAGTTCTTC
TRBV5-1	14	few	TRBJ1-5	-	CASSLEAGVQPQHF	TGCGCCAGCAGCTTGGAGGCAGGCGTTCAGCCCCAGCATTTT
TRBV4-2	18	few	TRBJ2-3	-	CASSQDWGGGEGTDTQYF	TGTGCCAGCAGCCAAGATTGGGGGGGCGGTGAGGGCACAGATACGCAGTATTTT
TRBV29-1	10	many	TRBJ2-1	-	CSVETGEQFF	TGCAGCGTTGAAACGGGTGAGCAGTTCTTC
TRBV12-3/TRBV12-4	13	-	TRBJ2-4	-	CASSFRAGNIQYF	TGTGCCAGCAGTTTCAGGGCGGGAAACATTCAGTACTTC
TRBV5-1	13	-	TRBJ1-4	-	CASRLRTVEKLFF	TGCGCCAGCAGGTTACGGACAGTTGAAAAACTGTTTTTT
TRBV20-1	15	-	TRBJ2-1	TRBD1	CSARSVDRGYNEQFF	TGCAGTGCTAGATCGGTGGACAGGGGGTACAATGAGCAGTTCTTC
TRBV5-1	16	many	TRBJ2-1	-	CASSGGLATTGNEQFF	TGCGCCAGCAGCGGGGGATTGGCGACAACGGGGAATGAGCAGTTCTTC
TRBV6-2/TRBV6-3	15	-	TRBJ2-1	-	CASRGAGVRYNEQFF	TGTGCCAGCAGGGGCGCAGGGGTTCGGTACAATGAGCAGTTCTTC
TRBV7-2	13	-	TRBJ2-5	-	CASSLGAAEMPNF	TGTGCCAGCAGCTTAGGGGCGGCCGAAATGCCTAACTTC
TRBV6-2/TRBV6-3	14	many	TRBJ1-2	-	CASTAGASNYGYTF	TGTGCCAGCACAGCGGGAGCATCTAACTATGGCTACACCTTC
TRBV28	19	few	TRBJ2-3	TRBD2	CASSFPLAGGPAGTDTQYF	TGTGCCAGCAGTTTCCCCCTAGCGGGAGGGCCGGCGGGGACAGATACGCAGTATTTT
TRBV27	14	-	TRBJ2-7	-	CASSYDPDSYEQYF	TGTGCCAGCAGTTACGACCCGGACAGCTACGAGCAGTACTTC
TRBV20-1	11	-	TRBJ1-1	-	CSVGARTEAFF	TGCAGTGTGGGGGCAAGAACTGAAGCTTTCTTT
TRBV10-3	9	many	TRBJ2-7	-	CAIGSEQYF	TGTGCCATAGGGAGCGAGCAGTACTTC
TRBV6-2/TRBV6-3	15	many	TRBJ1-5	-	CASSYGRVGNQPQHF	TGTGCCAGCAGTTACGGCAGGGTGGGCAATCAGCCCCAGCATTTT
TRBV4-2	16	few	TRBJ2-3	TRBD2	CASRPSGRASTDTQYF	TGTGCCAGCAGGCCTAGCGGGAGGGCCAGCACAGATACGCAGTATTTT